These 30 T cell receptor beta chains share one sample of origin, sequenced in a study of shared clonotypes between healthy human individuals. Clones were sequenced by immunoSEQ multiplex PCR, and TCRdb holds only the in-frame ones, with some missing. The sample consists of 1,500,000 or so clones, about 98.5% of them appearing once. Sequencing input: naive CD4+ T cells sorted from blood. Documented subset: CD45RA+ positively selected. The receptors derive from a man aged 30 to 39 in good health.

The CDR3 region has the DNA TGTGCCAGCAGCTTAGTAAGCATATCCTACGAGCAGTACTTC. This gives the protein CASSLVSISYEQYF. This chain joins TRBV7-8 and TRBJ2-7; D unclear. V lost 1 base, J lost 1 base, and 8 bases lay in between. Germline CDR1 SGHVS, CDR2 FQNEAQ. The CDR3 loop spans 14 amino acids.

The chain links TRBV5-4 to TRBJ1-1; D gene ambiguous. The germline CDR1 and CDR2 sequences are SGHNT and YYREEE (reference sequence). Trimming removed 0 bases at V and 0 bases at J, with 9 bases between. CDR3 length equals 15 residues. The CDR3 reads CASSLAANMNTEAFF. DNA for the CDR3: TGTGCCAGCAGCTTGGCGGCGAACATGAACACTGAAGCTTTCTTT.

The rearrangement joins TRBV6-5 to TRBJ2-7; 13 bases agree with TRBD2. CDR1 MNHEY and CDR2 SVGAGI come from the germline V gene. V was pared by 6 bases and J by 6 bases, with 5 bases of the junction left unmatched. This CDR3 is 14 amino acids long. The CDR3 loop is CASRLAGGPSEQYF. The DNA of the CDR3 is TGTGCCAGCAGACTAGCGGGAGGGCCGAGCGAGCAGTACTTC.

V is TRBV7-8 and J is TRBJ2-1; no firm D call. V lost 7 bases to trimming and J lost 8 bases, with 9 bases between them. From germline, CDR1 is SGHVS and CDR2 FQNEAQ. The CDR3 is 11 amino acids. The CDR3 here is CASIGRDEQFF. DNA for the CDR3: TGTGCCAGCATCGGTAGGGATGAGCAGTTCTTC.

V usage is TRBV27 and J usage is TRBJ1-5; no clear D gene. The V end lost 3 bases, the J end lost 4 bases, and 13 bases lay between the germline ends. CDR1 MNHEY and CDR2 SMNVEV come from the germline V gene (reference sequence). The CDR3 runs to 15 residues. The CDR3 sequence: CASSFVPTANQPQHF. CDR3 bases: TGTGCCAGCAGTTTCGTCCCAACCGCGAATCAGCCCCAGCATTTT.

Points on this clone: Other DNA sequences in the sample encode the same CDR3. The chain joins TRBV5-1 to TRBJ2-3; the D gene is possibly TRBD1 (6 bases). CDR1 and CDR2 (germline): SGHRS, YFSETQ. The CDR3 contains 15 residues. The V gene lost 0 bases and the J gene lost 0 bases, with 8 bases spanning the gap. Here the CDR3 reads CASSLGGQSTDTQYF. Here the CDR3 DNA reads TGCGCCAGCAGCTTGGGTGGACAGAGCACAGATACGCAGTATTTT.

CDR3 sequence: CASSSWDREHNEQFF. The CDR3 DNA sequence: TGTGCCAGCAGCTCATGGGACAGAGAACACAATGAGCAGTTCTTC. This sequence joins TRBV5-4 and TRBJ2-1; 7 nucleotides agree with TRBD1. The CDR3 is 15 amino acids. The germline gives CDR1 SGHNT, CDR2 YYREEE (reference sequence). With V trimmed by 3 bases and J by 5 bases, 8 bases remained unmatched.

The chain links TRBV6-6 to TRBJ2-1; no definite D call. Germline V gene lookup returns CDR1 MNHNY and CDR2 SVGAGI (reference sequence). Trimming took off 4 bases at V and 1 base at J, with 8 bases between the two ends. The CDR3 totals 14 residues. CDR3 sequence reads: CASSSGGSYNEQFF. The CDR3 DNA reads TGTGCCAGCAGTTCAGGCGGTTCCTACAATGAGCAGTTCTTC.

The rearrangement uses TRBV13 and TRBJ2-3; perhaps TRBD2 as D (6 bases). This CDR3 is 11 amino acids long. In germline, CDR1 is PRHDT, CDR2 FYEKMQ (reference sequence). The V gene lost 5 bases and the J gene lost 6 bases, with 6 bases spanning the gap. In DNA form, the CDR3 reads TGTGCCAGCAGCGGGGGGGATACGCAGTATTTT. It encodes CASSGGDTQYF.

Worth noting for this clone: The sample holds other DNA sequences that translate to the same CDR3. The gene calls are TRBV14 and TRBJ2-3, with D maybe TRBD2 (5 bases). Trimming cost V 3 bases and J 1 base, with 17 bases left between them. The CDR3 runs 17 residues. The germline V gene encodes CDR1 SGHDN and CDR2 FVKESK. The CDR3 bases are TGTGCCAGCAGCCACAGGACGGGCGGGCGTGGCACAGATACGCAGTATTTT. Residues: CASSHRTGGRGTDTQYF.

The chain carries TRBV7-6 and TRBJ2-3; TRBD1 agrees at 7 bases. The trim removed 5 bases at V and 4 bases at J, leaving 9 bases unmatched. Germline CDR1 SGHVS, CDR2 FNYEAQ. This CDR3 has 15 amino acids. CDR3 bases: TGTGCCAGCAGCAAACTAAAGGGGGCGGCAGATACGCAGTATTTT. This codes for CASSKLKGAADTQYF.

The chain recombines TRBV7-9 with TRBJ1-2, with TRBD1 identical over 10 bases. V lost 5 bases and J lost 3; bases outside the gene matches: 12. The germline V gene encodes CDR1 SEHNR and CDR2 FQNEAQ (reference sequence). This CDR3 contains 17 residues. In DNA, the CDR3 is TGTGCCAGCAGCCCCTTGCCGGTGACAGGGGGCTACTATGGCTACACCTTC. This codes for CASSPLPVTGGYYGYTF.

The rearrangement links TRBV10-3 to TRBJ2-7, with TRBD2 as a possible D gene (6 bases). Germline loops: CDR1 ENHRY, CDR2 SYGVKD. Trimming removed 3 bases from V and 1 base from J, with 10 bases in between. The CDR3 length is 14 residues. The CDR3 DNA reads TGTGCCATCAGTGAACAACTAGCTTCCTACGAGCAGTACTTC. Translating it yields CAISEQLASYEQYF.

The chain couples TRBV5-1 to TRBJ2-1, with D maybe TRBD1 (7 bases). V gave up 3 bases and J gave up 6 bases, with 13 bases separating them. Germline V CDR1 and CDR2: SGHRS, YFSETQ. The CDR3 length is 14 residues. CDR3 sequence: CASSSGGLANEQFF. The DNA of the CDR3 is TGCGCCAGCAGCTCAGGGGGACTCGCCAATGAGCAGTTCTTC.

Points on this clone: Other DNA sequences in this specimen translate into the identical CDR3. V and J are TRBV7-9 and TRBJ2-6, with D tentatively TRBD2 (5 bases). The V gene lost 3 bases and the J gene lost 2 bases, with 8 bases spanning the gap. The CDR3 is 15 amino acids. Germline V CDR1 and CDR2: SEHNR, FQNEAQ (reference sequence). The CDR3 protein is CASSLGDPGANVLTF. CDR3 nucleotide sequence: TGTGCCAGCAGCTTGGGAGACCCTGGGGCCAACGTCCTGACTTTC.

The chain links TRBV28 to TRBJ1-2; no definite D call. There are 15 residues in the CDR3. Germline lookup yields CDR1 MDHEN and CDR2 SYDVKM. The V and J ends lost 6 bases and 0 bases respectively, with 14 bases between them. CDR3 nucleotide sequence: TGTGCCAGCAGCCTCCTTCCTACCCCTAACTATGGCTACACCTTC. It is translated as CASSLLPTPNYGYTF.

This clone appeared a single time. The chain links TRBV4-2 to TRBJ2-5; D gene ambiguous. Germline CDR1 reads LGHNA; CDR2 reads YNFKEQ. Trimming removed 9 bases from V and 7 bases from J, with 18 bases in between. The CDR3 is 13 amino acids. The CDR3 region is CASAPSPGGTQYF. The CDR3, as DNA: TGTGCCAGTGCCCCCTCCCCCGGTGGGACCCAGTACTTC.

The V and J genes are TRBV28 and TRBJ2-3; no reliable D call. Germline-derived CDR1 and CDR2 are MDHEN and SYDVKM. CDR3 length equals 12 residues. V was clipped by 5 bases and J by 6 bases, with 9 bases between them. The CDR3 sequence: CASSPSPDTQYF. DNA of the CDR3: TGTGCCAGCAGTCCATCCCCGGATACGCAGTATTTT.

The chain has TRBV6-6 and TRBJ1-5; maybe TRBD1 (6 bases). The V and J ends lost 6 bases and 6 bases respectively, with 18 bases between them. The CDR3 spans 15 residues. Per the germline V gene, CDR1 is MNHNY and CDR2 is SVGAGI (reference sequence). The CDR3 loop is CASSRGGRLAQPQHF. CDR3 nucleotide sequence: TGTGCCAGCAGCCGAGGGGGGCGGTTAGCTCAGCCCCAGCATTTT.

The genes are TRBV14 and TRBJ1-1; 8 nucleotides match TRBD1. The length of the CDR3 is 15 residues. V gave up 2 bases and J gave up 4 bases; unmatched junction bases: 6. Germline V CDR1 and CDR2: SGHDN, FVKESK. The CDR3 spells CASSQPGQGRTEAFF. DNA for the CDR3: TGTGCCAGCAGCCAACCAGGACAGGGACGCACTGAAGCTTTCTTT.

The chain is built from TRBV6-8 and TRBJ2-1; TRBD1 matches at 8 bases. CDR1 is MNHGY, CDR2 SAAAGT, per germline. The CDR3 runs 16 residues. V dropped 2 bases and J dropped 4; count of bases not matched to a gene: 7. The CDR3 nucleotides are TGTGCCAGCAGTTACGGACAGGGCGCCACATACAATGAGCAGTTCTTC. Its protein is CASSYGQGATYNEQFF.

The rearrangement joins TRBV21-1 to TRBJ2-3; TRBD1 is the table's D call and was not checked against the DNA. TRBV21-1 is recorded as a pseudogene. This CDR3 is built from 17 residues. The CDR3 coding sequence is TGTGCCAGCAGCTTCGAGGGGACAGGTAGACAGGCAGATACGCAGTATTTT. Encoded protein: CASSFEGTGRQADTQYF.

V usage is TRBV6-5 and J usage is TRBJ1-4; D gene unclear. The germline V and J ends were trimmed by 2 bases and 4 bases, with 5 bases remaining between them. This CDR3 region has 13 residues. CDR1 and CDR2 (germline): MNHEY, SVGAGI. CDR3 coding DNA: TGTGCCAGCAGTTACGGGAGTAATGAAAAACTGTTTTTT. Translation gives CASSYGSNEKLFF.

The V and J genes are TRBV14 and TRBJ2-1; 14 nucleotides line up with TRBD2. CDR3 length: 16 residues. Germline loops: CDR1 SGHDN, CDR2 FVKESK. Trimming took 0 bases from V and 7 from J; bases not matched to a gene: 2. The CDR3 region is CASSQEGLAGGNEQFF. CDR3 DNA: TGTGCCAGCAGCCAAGAAGGACTAGCGGGAGGTAATGAGCAGTTCTTC.

This sequence joins TRBV9 and TRBJ1-1; the D gene is possibly TRBD1 (5 bases). The germline V gene has CDR1 SGDLS and CDR2 YYNGEE. This CDR3 region has 15 residues. V was clipped by 3 bases and J by 3 bases, with 15 bases between them. CDR3: CASSAGPVADTEAFF. Here the CDR3 DNA reads TGTGCCAGCAGCGCGGGACCCGTAGCGGACACTGAAGCTTTCTTT.

To note about this clone: Additional DNA sequences in this sample encode the identical CDR3. The chain employs TRBV18 and TRBJ2-5; 9 nucleotides agree with TRBD1. The junction had 2 bases not matched to a gene; V was cut back by 2 bases and J by 4 bases. Germline loops: CDR1 KGHSH, CDR2 LQKENI. This CDR3 comprises 14 residues. CDR3 DNA sequence: TGTGCCAGCTCACCAGGGACAGGGAGAGAGACCCAGTACTTC. This encodes CASSPGTGRETQYF.

This chain links TRBV7-9 with TRBJ1-2, with 7 bases that match TRBD1. CDR3 length: 14 amino acids. Trimming cost V 5 bases and J 2 bases; bases outside gene matches: 5. Germline CDR1 SEHNR, CDR2 FQNEAQ (reference sequence). This chain's CDR3 is CASSGRDSNYGYTF. CDR3 nucleotide sequence: TGTGCCAGCAGCGGCCGGGACAGCAACTATGGCTACACCTTC.

This sequence joins TRBV11-2 and TRBJ1-1; D gene ambiguous. The germline CDR1 and CDR2 sequences are SGHAT and FQNNGV. V lost 1 base, J lost 1 base, and 13 bases lay in between. The CDR3 covers 16 residues. The CDR3 sequence is CASSLGRAGRNTEAFF. The CDR3 nucleotides read TGTGCCAGCAGCTTAGGGAGGGCAGGAAGGAACACTGAAGCTTTCTTT.

V usage is TRBV29-1 and J usage is TRBJ1-1, with D uncertain. This CDR3 spans 10 amino acids. V shed 4 bases and J shed 7 bases, with 7 bases lying between them. CDR1 SQVTM and CDR2 ANQGSEA come from the germline V gene. The CDR3: CSVALDEAFF. As DNA, the CDR3 is TGCAGCGTTGCTCTAGATGAAGCTTTCTTT.

Concerning this clone itself: Within the sample, other DNA sequences also encode this same CDR3. This sequence joins TRBV28 and TRBJ2-3; D unresolved. There are 12 residues in the CDR3. Germline CDR1 is MDHEN and CDR2 is SYDVKM. The V gene lost 2 bases and the J gene lost 3 bases, with 3 bases spanning the gap. This CDR3 reads CASSLGTDTQYF. The CDR3 coding sequence is TGTGCCAGCAGTTTAGGGACAGATACGCAGTATTTT.